A selection of T cell receptor beta chains follows, all from one sample in a study of CD8+CD57+ T cells in acquired aplastic anemia. TCRdb analysed the reads with MiXCR anew, one entry per CDR3 protein. The profile covers roughly 170,000 distinct CDR3 sequences, with 50% to 75% appearing a single time and 45% taken by the ten largest. Sequenced input: sorted CD4+, CD8+, or CD8+CD57+ T cells (not recorded which) from PBMCs. The receptors shown here come from a human donor in good health. The CDR3 runs from the conserved cysteine through the conserved F or W. The order of the fields is D gene, clone size, J gene, V gene, CDR3 DNA, CDR3 protein. A D gene is named only where the DNA matches it firmly. Only part of the rows carry a size: once, few, many, or a class if the clone is expanded.

D: -
size: -
J: TRBJ2-1
V: TRBV7-9
DNA: TGTGCCAGCAGCTTAGGGAGGGCTGCGGATGAGCAGTTCTTC
CDR3: CASSLGRAADEQFF

D: -
size: many
J: TRBJ2-1
V: TRBV25-1
DNA: TGTGCCAGCACCTACAGGGCCGACAATGAGCAGTTCTTC
CDR3: CASTYRADNEQFF

D: -
size: -
J: TRBJ2-5
V: TRBV12-3/TRBV12-4
DNA: TGTGCCAGCAGTTTGGGCAGTCAGTACCAAGAGACCCAGTACTTC
CDR3: CASSLGSQYQETQYF

D: -
size: few
J: TRBJ1-3
V: TRBV20-1
DNA: TGCAGTGCTAGGAGCAGGGGCTCTGGAAACACCATATATTTT
CDR3: CSARSRGSGNTIYF

D: TRBD1
size: -
J: TRBJ1-5
V: TRBV2
DNA: TGTGCCAGCAGTATAGACAGGGACAATCAGCCCCAGCATTTT
CDR3: CASSIDRDNQPQHF

D: TRBD1
size: -
J: TRBJ1-3
V: TRBV7-8
DNA: TGTGCCAGCAGCTTGGGGACAGCTGGAAACACCATATATTTT
CDR3: CASSLGTAGNTIYF

D: TRBD1
size: many
J: TRBJ2-1
V: TRBV5-6
DNA: TGTGCCAGGACTAGGGGACAGGGGCGAGCGGGCGGAAGGAATGAGCAGTTCTTC
CDR3: CARTRGQGRAGGRNEQFF

D: -
size: few
J: TRBJ1-5
V: TRBV7-8
DNA: TGTGCCAGCAGCTTAGCGCGGCTCGGTAGCAATCAGCCCCAGCATTTT
CDR3: CASSLARLGSNQPQHF

D: -
size: few
J: TRBJ2-2
V: TRBV7-9
DNA: TGTGCCAGCAGCTTAGATATGACCGGGGAGCTGTTTTTT
CDR3: CASSLDMTGELFF

D: TRBD1
size: -
J: TRBJ1-2
V: TRBV7-2
DNA: TGTGCCAGCAGCTTAGGGCGGACAGGCTATGGCTACACCTTC
CDR3: CASSLGRTGYGYTF

D: -
size: -
J: TRBJ1-4
V: TRBV7-9
DNA: TGTGCCAGCAGCGTCTCACAGGGCGTCGATGAAAAACTGTTTTTT
CDR3: CASSVSQGVDEKLFF

D: TRBD1
size: -
J: TRBJ2-1
V: TRBV24-1
DNA: TGTGCCACCAGTGGCCGGACAGGTCTATCCTACAATGAGCAGTTCTTC
CDR3: CATSGRTGLSYNEQFF

D: -
size: -
J: TRBJ1-2
V: TRBV4-3
DNA: TGCGCCAGCAGCCAAGAAGTGACCGCGGGGAGGAGTGGTGGCTACACCTTC
CDR3: CASSQEVTAGRSGGYTF

D: TRBD1
size: -
J: TRBJ1-2
V: TRBV6-1
DNA: TGTGCCAGCAGTGACTCCACCGGACAGGGGGTAATTGGCTACACCTTC
CDR3: CASSDSTGQGVIGYTF

D: -
size: few
J: TRBJ2-7
V: TRBV10-3
DNA: TGTGCCATCAGTGACGGGATAAGGAGCTCCTACGAGCAGTACTTC
CDR3: CAISDGIRSSYEQYF

D: TRBD1
size: -
J: TRBJ1-1
V: TRBV20-1
DNA: TGCAGTGCTGTCCTCCAGGGGGCTGGGGATGAAGCTTTCTTT
CDR3: CSAVLQGAGDEAFF

D: TRBD2
size: -
J: TRBJ2-3
V: TRBV7-3
DNA: TGTGCCAGCAGCTTGGGACTATCATCAGATACGCAGTATTTT
CDR3: CASSLGLSSDTQYF

D: -
size: -
J: TRBJ1-6
V: TRBV5-1
DNA: TGTGCCAGCAGCGTAGCTCAGGGCTCGAATTCACCCCTCCACTTT
CDR3: CASSVAQGSNSPLHF

D: TRBD2
size: many
J: TRBJ2-5
V: TRBV25-1
DNA: TGTGCCAGCAGTGAGAGCACTAGCGGTGGAGAGACCCAGTACTTC
CDR3: CASSESTSGGETQYF

D: TRBD2
size: -
J: TRBJ2-7
V: TRBV7-6
DNA: TGTGCCAGCAGCTCTAGCCGGGGAGGGGACGTTCGCGAGCAGTACTTC
CDR3: CASSSSRGGDVREQYF

D: -
size: -
J: TRBJ2-3
V: TRBV25-1
DNA: TGTGCCAGCAGTGCTTTTAGGGACACAGAAACGCAGTATTTT
CDR3: CASSAFRDTETQYF

D: -
size: -
J: TRBJ2-5
V: TRBV7-6
DNA: TGTGCCAGCAGCTTCTCTCGCAGTGCAGGGGAGACCCAGTACTTC
CDR3: CASSFSRSAGETQYF

D: -
size: -
J: TRBJ1-2
V: TRBV5-1
DNA: TGCGCCAGCAGCTCCCTTCAGGGAACCGACTATGGCTACACCTTC
CDR3: CASSSLQGTDYGYTF

D: -
size: few
J: TRBJ2-3
V: TRBV9
DNA: TGTGCCAGCAGCCCTTACCAGTTAGATACGCAGTATTTT
CDR3: CASSPYQLDTQYF

D: -
size: once
J: TRBJ1-2
V: TRBV19
DNA: TGTGCCAGTAGTGTTCGCCTGGGAGGCTACACCTTC
CDR3: CASSVRLGGYTF

D: TRBD1
size: -
J: TRBJ2-7
V: TRBV6-5
DNA: TGTGCCAGCAGTTACTGGGGACAGGGGGCTGAGGAGCAGTACTTC
CDR3: CASSYWGQGAEEQYF

D: -
size: -
J: TRBJ2-5
V: TRBV7-9
DNA: TGTGCCAGCAGTCCTAAGATCAGGGGCACGGGGTACCAAGAGACCCAGTACTTC
CDR3: CASSPKIRGTGYQETQYF

D: -
size: few
J: TRBJ2-2
V: TRBV7-9
DNA: TGTGCCAGCAGCTTAGCGGGGCAGAAGGCCGGGGAGCTGTTTTTT
CDR3: CASSLAGQKAGELFF

D: TRBD2
size: few
J: TRBJ2-1
V: TRBV30
DNA: TGTGCCTGGACCGGACTAGCGGGAGGCCAATACTCCTACAATGAGCAGTTCTTC
CDR3: CAWTGLAGGQYSYNEQFF

D: -
size: -
J: TRBJ2-7
V: TRBV5-1
DNA: TGCGCCAGCAGCGGACGAGACTACGAGCAGTACTTC
CDR3: CASSGRDYEQYF

D: TRBD1
size: many
J: TRBJ1-5
V: TRBV19
DNA: TGTGCCAGTAGCCACCAGGGGGGACACAATCAGCCCCAGCATTTT
CDR3: CASSHQGGHNQPQHF

D: TRBD1
size: -
J: TRBJ2-7
V: TRBV6-1
DNA: TGTGCCAGCAGTTCGTCCTGGACAGGGGGCATCGATGAGCAGTACTTC
CDR3: CASSSSWTGGIDEQYF

D: TRBD2
size: few
J: TRBJ2-7
V: TRBV20-1
DNA: TGCAGTGCTAGAGCTCTCCTTAGCGGGAGCTCCTACGAGCAGTACTTC
CDR3: CSARALLSGSSYEQYF

D: TRBD1
size: -
J: TRBJ1-2
V: TRBV19
DNA: TGTGCCAGTAGTCGACAGGGTGATGGCTACACCTTC
CDR3: CASSRQGDGYTF

D: -
size: -
J: TRBJ1-1
V: TRBV15
DNA: TGTGCCACCAGCAGAGAGAAGGGAGTAAACACTGAAGCTTTCTTT
CDR3: CATSREKGVNTEAFF

D: -
size: few
J: TRBJ2-6
V: TRBV7-8
DNA: TGTGCCAGCAGACTACAGATTGTGGCGGGGGCCAACGTCCTGACTTTC
CDR3: CASRLQIVAGANVLTF

D: TRBD1
size: many
J: TRBJ1-1
V: TRBV12-3/TRBV12-4
DNA: TGTGCCAGCAGCCTGACAGGGGTGGGGTCTAGCACTGAAGCTTTCTTT
CDR3: CASSLTGVGSSTEAFF

D: -
size: -
J: TRBJ2-3
V: TRBV15
DNA: TGTGCCACCAGCCCAAGAGGAGTAGATACGCAGTATTTT
CDR3: CATSPRGVDTQYF